This TCR beta chain stems from a study of cytomegalovirus exposure and HLA in healthy donors. Study results and limitations: Cytomegalovirus association was listed for around 170 TCR beta chains. The authors reported that TCR beta sequences could predict HLA-A and HLA-B alleles. These predictions were accurate for most subjects in the first cohort. The authors later found most CMV-associated TCR beta chains appeared HLA-restricted. With DRB1 most and HLA-C fewest, TCR association rates differed between HLA loci in a later analysis.

Vbeta (60) and Jbeta (13) primers were used in the PCR. The assay was immunoSEQ multiplex PCR, and TCRdb's table has in-frame clones only and misses some. The table includes about 60,000 clones, 70% to 80% detected once. Points on this clone: The antigen is not known.

Material for sequencing was PBMCs. The TCR comes from a woman in her thirties or forties in good health and CMV-seropositive.

CDR3 sequence reads: CASRPRTAISSPLHF. The CDR3 bases are TGTGCCAGCAGACCCCGGACAGCCATATCCTCACCCCTCCACTTT. The V and J genes are TRBV28 and TRBJ1-6; TRBD1 might be the D (6 bases). Trimming took 6 bases from V and 10 from J, leaving 19 bases between them. The CDR3 consists of 15 residues. Germline CDR1 is MDHEN and CDR2 is SYDVKM.